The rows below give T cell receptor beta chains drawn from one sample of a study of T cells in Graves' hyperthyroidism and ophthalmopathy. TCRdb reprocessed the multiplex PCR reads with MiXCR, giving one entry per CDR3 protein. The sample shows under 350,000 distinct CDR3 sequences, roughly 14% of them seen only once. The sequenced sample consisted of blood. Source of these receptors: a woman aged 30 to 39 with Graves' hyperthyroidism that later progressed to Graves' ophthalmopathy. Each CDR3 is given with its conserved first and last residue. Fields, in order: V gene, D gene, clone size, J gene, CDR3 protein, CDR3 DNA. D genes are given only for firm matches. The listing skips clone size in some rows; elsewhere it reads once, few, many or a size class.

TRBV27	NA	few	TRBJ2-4	CASTPGAGQNIQYF	TGTGCCAGCACTCCCGGGGCAGGCCAGAACATTCAGTACTTC
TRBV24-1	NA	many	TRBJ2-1	CATSEASYNNEQFF	TGTGCCACCAGTGAGGCTAGCTATAACAATGAGCAGTTCTTC
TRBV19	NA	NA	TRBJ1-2	CATSDSNHRGYTF	TGTGCCACCTCGGACAGCAACCATCGGGGCTACACCTTC
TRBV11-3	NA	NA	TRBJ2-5	CASSLGGQQETQYF	TGTGCCAGCAGCCTGGGGGGGCAGCAAGAGACCCAGTACTTC
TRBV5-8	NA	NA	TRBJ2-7	CASSLRKTYEQYF	TGTGCCAGCAGCTTGCGGAAGACCTACGAGCAGTACTTC
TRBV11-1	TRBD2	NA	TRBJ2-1	CASSRPSGLGEQFF	TGTGCCAGCAGCCGGCCTAGCGGGTTAGGGGAGCAGTTCTTC
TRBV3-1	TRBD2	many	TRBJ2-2	CASSTSGSGTGELFF	TGTGCCAGCAGCACCAGCGGGAGCGGCACCGGGGAGCTGTTTTTT
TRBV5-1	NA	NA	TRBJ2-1	CASSLAGGPNNEQFF	TGCGCCAGCAGCTTGGCGGGCGGGCCGAACAATGAGCAGTTCTTC
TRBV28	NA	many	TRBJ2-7	CASTQPPSYEQYF	TGTGCCAGCACCCAACCCCCATCCTACGAGCAGTACTTC
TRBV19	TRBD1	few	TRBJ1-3	CASSPAGGFTIYF	TGTGCCAGTAGTCCCGCAGGGGGATTCACCATATATTTT
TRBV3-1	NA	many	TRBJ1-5	CASSQIGQPQHF	TGTGCCAGCAGCCAGATAGGTCAGCCCCAGCATTTT
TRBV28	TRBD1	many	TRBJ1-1	CASSTDRGPNTEAFF	TGTGCCAGCAGTACCGACAGGGGGCCGAACACTGAAGCTTTCTTT
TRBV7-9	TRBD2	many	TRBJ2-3	CASSQGLAGGGDTQYF	TGTGCCAGCAGCCAAGGACTAGCGGGCGGCGGAGATACGCAGTATTTT
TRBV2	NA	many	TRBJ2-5	CASSDENGMTQYF	TGTGCCAGCAGTGACGAGAATGGAATGACCCAGTACTTC
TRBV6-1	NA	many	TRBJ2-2	CASNDRTGTGELFF	TGTGCCAGCAACGATAGGACGGGGACCGGGGAGCTGTTTTTT
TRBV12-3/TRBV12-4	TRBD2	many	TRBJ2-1	CASSPGGLAGGPSYNEQFF	TGTGCCAGCAGTCCAGGGGGACTAGCGGGAGGGCCCTCCTACAATGAGCAGTTCTTC
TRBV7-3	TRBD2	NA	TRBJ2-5	CASSLDVFGGAGAQETQYF	TGTGCCAGCAGCTTAGATGTGTTTGGGGGTGCGGGAGCCCAAGAGACCCAGTACTTC
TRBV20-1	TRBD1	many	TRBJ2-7	CSARFGQGISEQYF	TGCAGTGCTAGGTTCGGACAGGGAATTTCCGAGCAGTACTTC
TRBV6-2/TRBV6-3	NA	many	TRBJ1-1	CASSYGRTYTEAFF	TGTGCCAGCAGTTACGGGAGAACCTACACTGAAGCTTTCTTT
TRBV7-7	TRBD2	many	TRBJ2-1	CASSLAWGLAHNEQFF	TGTGCTAGCAGCTTAGCCTGGGGACTAGCCCACAATGAGCAGTTCTTC
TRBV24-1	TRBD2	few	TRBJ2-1	CATSDAGGRDEQFF	TGTGCCACCAGTGACGCGGGAGGGAGGGATGAGCAGTTCTTC
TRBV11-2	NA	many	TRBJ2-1	CASSSAPRTPVWEQFF	TGTGCCAGCAGCTCCGCTCCGAGGACTCCGGTCTGGGAGCAGTTCTTC
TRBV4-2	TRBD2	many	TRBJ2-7	CASSQGDYLYEQYF	TGTGCCAGCAGCCAAGGGGACTACCTCTACGAGCAGTACTTC
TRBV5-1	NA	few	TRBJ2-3	CASIPHPGISDTQYF	TGCGCCAGCATCCCCCACCCAGGTATTTCAGATACGCAGTATTTT
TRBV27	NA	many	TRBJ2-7	CASSPISYEQYF	TGTGCCAGCAGTCCCATCTCCTACGAGCAGTACTTC
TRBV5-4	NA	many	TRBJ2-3	CASSFSRGSPTDTQYF	TGTGCCAGCAGCTTCTCTCGGGGATCTCCCACAGATACGCAGTATTTT
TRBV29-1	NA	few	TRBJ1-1	CSGEQGRAFF	TGCAGCGGAGAACAGGGCCGGGCTTTCTTT
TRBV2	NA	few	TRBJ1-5	CASSEALQHPQHF	TGTGCCAGCAGTGAAGCGCTTCAACATCCCCAGCATTTT
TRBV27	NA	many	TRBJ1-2	CASSPLRDLNYGYTF	TGTGCCAGCAGTCCGCTGAGGGACCTCAACTATGGCTACACCTTC
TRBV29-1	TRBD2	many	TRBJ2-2	CSVLGEGLGTGELFF	TGCAGCGTTCTGGGGGAGGGCTTGGGCACCGGGGAGCTGTTTTTT
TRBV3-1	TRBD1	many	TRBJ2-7	CASSQKGTGAYEQYF	TGTGCCAGCAGCCAGAAGGGGACAGGGGCCTACGAGCAGTACTTC
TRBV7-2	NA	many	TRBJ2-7	CASSSWTGNDEQYF	TGTGCCAGCAGCTCCTGGACTGGGAATGACGAGCAGTACTTC
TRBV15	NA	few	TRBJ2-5	CATSRIGGEETQYF	TGTGCCACCAGCAGAATAGGGGGGGAAGAGACCCAGTACTTC
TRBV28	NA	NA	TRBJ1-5	CASSLGPTGRHF	TGTGCCAGCAGTTTAGGGCCTACAGGCCGGCATTTT
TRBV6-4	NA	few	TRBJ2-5	CASRSRTQETQYF	TGTGCCAGCAGGAGCCGGACTCAAGAGACCCAGTACTTC
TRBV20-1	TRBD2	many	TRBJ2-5	CSVYGTSGRRPQETQYF	TGCAGTGTTTACGGGACTAGCGGGCGGAGGCCTCAAGAGACCCAGTACTTC
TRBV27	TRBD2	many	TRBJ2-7	CASSLPRPGLAGAEQYF	TGTGCCAGCAGTCTCCCCCGCCCCGGACTAGCGGGAGCCGAGCAGTACTTC
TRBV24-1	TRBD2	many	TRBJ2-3	CATSDFGGGTSGDTQYF	TGTGCCACCAGTGATTTTGGCGGGGGGACTAGCGGAGATACGCAGTATTTT
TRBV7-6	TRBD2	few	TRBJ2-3	CASSENSPGLAGADTQYF	TGTGCCAGCAGCGAAAATTCTCCGGGACTAGCGGGAGCGGATACGCAGTATTTT
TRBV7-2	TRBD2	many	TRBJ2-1	CASSFFQAGVDEQFF	TGTGCCAGCAGCTTCTTTCAAGCGGGAGTAGATGAGCAGTTCTTC
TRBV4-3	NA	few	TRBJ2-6	CASSQLANSGANVLTF	TGCGCCAGCAGCCAATTGGCCAACTCTGGGGCCAACGTCCTGACTTTC
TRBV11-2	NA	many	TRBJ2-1	CASSLWVGSGNEQFF	TGTGCCAGCAGCTTATGGGTGGGGAGTGGCAATGAGCAGTTCTTC
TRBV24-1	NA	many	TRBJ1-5	CATGPQGNQPQHF	TGTGCCACGGGCCCCCAAGGAAATCAGCCCCAGCATTTT
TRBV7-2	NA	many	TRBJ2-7	CASSPNSYEQYF	TGTGCCAGCAGCCCGAACTCCTACGAGCAGTACTTC
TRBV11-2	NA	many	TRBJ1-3	CASSLDPQGIGGNTIYF	TGTGCCAGCAGCTTAGATCCACAGGGAATAGGTGGAAACACCATATATTTT